A single T cell receptor beta chain is shown here with its context. Its antigen remains unidentified. The germline CDR1 and CDR2 sequences are MNHEY and SMNVEV (reference sequence). The CDR3 is 15 amino acids. Germline trimming cut 3 bases from V and 6 bases from J; bases unmatched to any gene: 7. The data were obtained in a study of cytomegalovirus exposure and HLA in healthy donors. Study-level background: Among the approximately 400 donors who were genotyped, about 79% fell in the genetic ancestry cluster that is associated with self-reported Caucasian donors. Broader study findings: The listing of 150 to 200 TCR beta chains classed them as cytomegalovirus-associated. Reported findings show TCR beta sequences accurately forecast HLA-A and HLA-B alleles in most subjects. The authors assumed roughly uniform sequencing depth across donors for presence/absence analyses.

Vbeta (60) and Jbeta (13) primers were used in the PCR. Profiled with immunoSEQ multiplex PCR; TCRdb holds only in-frame clones, not every one. The sample comprises some 200,000 clones, more than 75% of which are singletons, and around 2.8% rests with the top ten. V is TRBV27 and J is TRBJ1-4; 7 nucleotides agree with TRBD1. The TCR comes from a woman aged 50 to 60 in good health and CMV-seropositive. Input material: PBMCs. CDR3 sequence (DNA): TGTGCCAGCAGTTTGAATCCGGGACAGTATGAAAAACTGTTTTTT. Protein: CASSLNPGQYEKLFF.